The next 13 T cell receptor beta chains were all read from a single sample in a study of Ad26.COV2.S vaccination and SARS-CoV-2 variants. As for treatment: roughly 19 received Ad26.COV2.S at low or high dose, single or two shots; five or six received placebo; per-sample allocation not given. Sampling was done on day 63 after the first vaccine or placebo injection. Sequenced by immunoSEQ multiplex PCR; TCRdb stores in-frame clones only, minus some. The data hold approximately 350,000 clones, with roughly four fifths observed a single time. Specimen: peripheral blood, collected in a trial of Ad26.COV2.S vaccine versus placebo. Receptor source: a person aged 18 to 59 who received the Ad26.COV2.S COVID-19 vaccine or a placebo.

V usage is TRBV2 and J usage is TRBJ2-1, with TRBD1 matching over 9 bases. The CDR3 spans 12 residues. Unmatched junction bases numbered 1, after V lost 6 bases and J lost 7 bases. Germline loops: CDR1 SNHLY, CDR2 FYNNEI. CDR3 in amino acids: CASSGTGNEQFF. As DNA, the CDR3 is TGTGCCAGCAGCGGGACAGGGAATGAGCAGTTCTTC.

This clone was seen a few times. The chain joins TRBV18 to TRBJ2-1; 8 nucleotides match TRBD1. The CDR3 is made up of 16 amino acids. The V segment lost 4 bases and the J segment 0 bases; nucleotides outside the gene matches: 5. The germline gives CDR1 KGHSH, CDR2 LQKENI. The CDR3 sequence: CASSRRQGSSYNEQFF. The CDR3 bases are TGTGCCAGCTCACGACGACAGGGGAGCTCCTACAATGAGCAGTTCTTC.

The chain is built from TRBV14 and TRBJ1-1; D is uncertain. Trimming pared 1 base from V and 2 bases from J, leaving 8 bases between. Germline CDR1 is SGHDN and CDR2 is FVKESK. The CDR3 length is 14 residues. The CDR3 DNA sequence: TGTGCCAGCAGCCAAGGACGGTTAAACACTGAAGCTTTCTTT. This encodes CASSQGRLNTEAFF.

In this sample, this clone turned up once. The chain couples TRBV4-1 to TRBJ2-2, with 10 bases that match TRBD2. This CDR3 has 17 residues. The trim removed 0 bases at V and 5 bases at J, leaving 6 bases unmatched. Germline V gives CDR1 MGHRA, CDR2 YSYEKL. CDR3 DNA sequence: TGCGCCAGCAGCCAAGACGGTAGCGGGAGGTCGACCGGGGAGCTGTTTTTT. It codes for CASSQDGSGRSTGELFF.

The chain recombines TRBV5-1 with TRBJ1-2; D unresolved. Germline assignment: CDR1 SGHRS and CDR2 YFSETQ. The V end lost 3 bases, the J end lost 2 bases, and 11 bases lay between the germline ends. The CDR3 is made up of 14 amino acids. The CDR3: CASSYSDTNYGYTF. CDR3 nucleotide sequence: TGCGCCAGCAGCTATAGTGACACCAACTATGGCTACACCTTC.

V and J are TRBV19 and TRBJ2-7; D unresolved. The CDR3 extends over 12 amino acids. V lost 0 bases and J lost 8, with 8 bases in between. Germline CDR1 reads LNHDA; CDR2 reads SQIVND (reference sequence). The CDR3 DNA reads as TGTGCCAGTAGTATAGATTTGCGGCAGCAGTACTTC. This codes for CASSIDLRQQYF.

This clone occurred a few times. The CDR3 bases are TGCGCCAGCAGCTTGGGGCAGGGTGAGGCCATTCAGTACTTC. It specifies CASSLGQGEAIQYF. V and J are TRBV5-1 and TRBJ2-4, with a tentative D call TRBD1 (5 bases). V shed 0 bases and J shed 9 bases, with 13 bases lying between them. Germline V gene sequence: CDR1 SGHRS, CDR2 YFSETQ. The CDR3 runs to 14 residues. Based on the CDR3 plus reference TRBV5-1 and TRBJ2-4, the full variable domain is KAGVTQTPRYLIKTRGQQVTLSCSPISGHRSVSWYQQTPGQGLQFLFEYFSETQRNKGNFPGRFSGRQFSNSRSEMNVSTLELGDSALYLCASSLGQGEAIQYFGAGTRLSVL.

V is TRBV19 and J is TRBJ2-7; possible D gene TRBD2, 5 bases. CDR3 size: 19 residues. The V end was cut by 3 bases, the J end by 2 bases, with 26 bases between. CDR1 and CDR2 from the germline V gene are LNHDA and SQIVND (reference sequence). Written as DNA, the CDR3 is TGTGCCAGTAGTATCCGGGCAGATCGGGATACGAGGAATGCCTACGAGCAGTACTTC. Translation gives CASSIRADRDTRNAYEQYF.

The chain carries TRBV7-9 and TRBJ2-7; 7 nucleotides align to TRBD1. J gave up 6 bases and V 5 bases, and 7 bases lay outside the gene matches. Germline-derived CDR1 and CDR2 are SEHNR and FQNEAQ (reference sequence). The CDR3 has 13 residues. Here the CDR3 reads CASSPPTGSEQYF. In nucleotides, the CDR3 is TGTGCCAGCAGCCCCCCGACAGGGAGCGAGCAGTACTTC.

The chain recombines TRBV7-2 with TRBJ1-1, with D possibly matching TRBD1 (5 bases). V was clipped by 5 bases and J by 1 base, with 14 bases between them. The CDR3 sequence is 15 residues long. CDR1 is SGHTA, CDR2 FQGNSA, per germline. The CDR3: CASSLIPTGNTEAFF. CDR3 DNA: TGTGCCAGCAGCCTAATCCCCACAGGGAACACTGAAGCTTTCTTT.

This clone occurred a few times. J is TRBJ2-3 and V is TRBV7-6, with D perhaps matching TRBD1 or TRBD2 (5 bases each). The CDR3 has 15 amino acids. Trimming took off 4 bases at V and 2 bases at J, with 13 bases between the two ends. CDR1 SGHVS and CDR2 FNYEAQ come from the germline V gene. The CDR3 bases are TGTGCCAGCAGCTACAGGTCGGAGGTCACAGATACGCAGTATTTT. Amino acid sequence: CASSYRSEVTDTQYF.

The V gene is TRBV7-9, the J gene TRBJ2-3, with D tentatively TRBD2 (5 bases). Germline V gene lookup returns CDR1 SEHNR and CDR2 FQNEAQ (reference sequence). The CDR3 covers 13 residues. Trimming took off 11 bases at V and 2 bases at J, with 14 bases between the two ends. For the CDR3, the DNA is TGTGCCGGACGTAGCGCACTCACAGATACGCAGTATTTT. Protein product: CAGRSALTDTQYF.

CDR3 sequence reads: CASLRAGGGNEQFF. CDR3 in DNA: TGTGCCAGCCTGAGAGCGGGGGGTGGAAATGAGCAGTTCTTC. The chain has TRBV6-5 and TRBJ2-1, with 9 bases matching TRBD2. CDR3 length: 14 amino acids. Germline values: CDR1 MNHEY, CDR2 SVGAGI. J gave up 7 bases and V 8 bases, and 9 bases lay outside the gene matches.